This T cell receptor beta chain was found in a study of long-term antiretroviral therapy in people with HIV. Broader study findings: Clones with expansion before ART led the repertoire at all time points. Upon ART, diversity increased but remained lower than transplant donor controls.

Germline values: CDR1 SGHDT, CDR2 YYEEEE. The CDR3 runs to 14 residues. Trimming cost V 1 base and J 4 bases, with 11 bases left between them. Every specimen held between roughly 0.85-11 million cryopreserved PBMC. These were thawed and washed before DNA extraction. The authors ran the immunoSEQ assay, v3.0, at survey level. Some clones are missing from TCRdb's copy, which holds only in-frame ones; the method was immunoSEQ multiplex PCR. This repertoire shows 33,000 or so clones, roughly 97% found once; its top ten account for 1.9%. As for this clone: Antigen specificity is unknown.

The chain combines TRBV5-6 with TRBJ1-2; D is unclear. The TCR comes from a man aged 30 to 39 with HIV. The sample here was unsorted PBMCs, taken 7.6 years after starting antiretroviral therapy. CDR3 DNA sequence: TGTGCCAGCAGCTTGCGGGTTCTAGCCTATGGCTACACCTTC. Amino acids: CASSLRVLAYGYTF. The variable domain in full, with the rest retrieved from reference TRBV5-6 and TRBJ1-2, is DAGVTQSPTHLIKTRGQQVTLRCSPKSGHDTVSWYQQALGQGPQFIFQYYEEEERQRGNFPDRFSGHQFPNYSSELNVNALLLGDSALYLCASSLRVLAYGYTFGSGTRLTVV.